This TCR beta chain was recovered during a study of shared T cell receptors in the human thymus. TCRdb keeps only in-frame clones here, not all; method: immunoSEQ multiplex PCR. The table lists approximately 730,000 clones, roughly 85% of them singletons, with more than 0.01% in the top ten. From germline, CDR1 is LNHDA and CDR2 SQIVND (reference sequence). This CDR3 comprises 12 residues. For this clone: A junction end diverges from the germline sequence, so it may reflect a read error. The sample has other DNA sequences that encode this CDR3 too.

These data are also associated with another study on human thymus T cells. From that paper: Overlap was high between thymic repertoires from unrelated individuals, as reported in related research.

The genes are TRBV19 and TRBJ2-3; unclear D gene. Source material: thymocytes. The TCR sequence derives from a girl under two years old with a congenital heart defect. Here the CDR3 DNA reads TGTGCCAGTAACAGTGGCACGGATACGCAGTATTTT. Translating gives CASNSGTDTQYF.